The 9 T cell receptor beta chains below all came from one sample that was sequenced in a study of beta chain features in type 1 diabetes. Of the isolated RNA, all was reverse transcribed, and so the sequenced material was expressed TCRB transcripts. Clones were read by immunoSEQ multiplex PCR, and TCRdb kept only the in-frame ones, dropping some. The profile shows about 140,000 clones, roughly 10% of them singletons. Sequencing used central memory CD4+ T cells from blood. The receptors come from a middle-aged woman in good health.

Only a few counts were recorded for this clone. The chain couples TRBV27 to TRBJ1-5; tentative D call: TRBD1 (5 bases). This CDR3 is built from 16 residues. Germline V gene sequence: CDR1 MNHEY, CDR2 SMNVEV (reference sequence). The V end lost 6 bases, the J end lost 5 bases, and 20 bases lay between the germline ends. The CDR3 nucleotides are TGTGCCAGCAGGAGGGGAGGGGCCAGAATAGATCAGCCCCAGCATTTT. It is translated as CASRRGGARIDQPQHF.

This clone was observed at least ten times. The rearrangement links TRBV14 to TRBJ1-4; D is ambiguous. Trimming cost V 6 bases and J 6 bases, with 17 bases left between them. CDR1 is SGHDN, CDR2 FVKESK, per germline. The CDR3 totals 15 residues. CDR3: CASSPSGGGDEKLFF. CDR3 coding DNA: TGTGCCAGCAGTCCATCCGGAGGAGGAGATGAAAAACTGTTTTTT.

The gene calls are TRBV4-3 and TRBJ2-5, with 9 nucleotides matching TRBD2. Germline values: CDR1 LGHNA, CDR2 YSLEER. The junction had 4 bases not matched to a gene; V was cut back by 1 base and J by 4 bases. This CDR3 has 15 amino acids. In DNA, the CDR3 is TGCGCCAGCAGCCAAGCAAATAGCGGGGGAGAGACCCAGTACTTC. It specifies CASSQANSGGETQYF.

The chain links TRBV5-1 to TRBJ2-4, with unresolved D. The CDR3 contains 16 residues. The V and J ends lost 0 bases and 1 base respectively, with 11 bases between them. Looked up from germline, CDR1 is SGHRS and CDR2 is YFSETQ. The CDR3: CASSLDPGLAKNIQYF. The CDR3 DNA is TGCGCCAGCAGCTTGGATCCGGGTTTGGCCAAAAACATTCAGTACTTC.

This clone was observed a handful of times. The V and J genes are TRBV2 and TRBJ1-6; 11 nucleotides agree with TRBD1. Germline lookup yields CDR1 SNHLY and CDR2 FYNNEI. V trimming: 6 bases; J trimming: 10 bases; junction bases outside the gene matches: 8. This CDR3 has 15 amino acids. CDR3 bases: TGTGCCAGCAGAGCCGGACAGGGGGCGAGATCACCCCTCCACTTT. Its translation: CASRAGQGARSPLHF. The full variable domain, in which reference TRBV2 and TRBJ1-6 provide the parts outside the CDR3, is EPEVTQTPSHQVTQMGQEVILRCVPISNHLYFYWYRQILGQKVEFLVSFYNNEISEKSEIFDDQFSVERPDGSNFTLKIRSTKLEDSAMYFCASRAGQGARSPLHFGNGTRLTVT.

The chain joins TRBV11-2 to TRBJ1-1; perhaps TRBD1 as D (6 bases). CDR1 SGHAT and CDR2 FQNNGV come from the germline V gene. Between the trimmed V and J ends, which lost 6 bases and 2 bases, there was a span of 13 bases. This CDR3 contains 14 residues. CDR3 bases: TGTGCCAGCAGTCCGACAGGTCGCAACACTGAAGCTTTCTTT. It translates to CASSPTGRNTEAFF.

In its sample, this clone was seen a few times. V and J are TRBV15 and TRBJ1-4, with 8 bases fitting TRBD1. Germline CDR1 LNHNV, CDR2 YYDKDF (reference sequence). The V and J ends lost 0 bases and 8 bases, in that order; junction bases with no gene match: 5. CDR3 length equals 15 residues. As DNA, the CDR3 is TGTGCCACCAGCAGAGATTTTACAGGGGGAGAAAAACTGTTTTTT. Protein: CATSRDFTGGEKLFF.

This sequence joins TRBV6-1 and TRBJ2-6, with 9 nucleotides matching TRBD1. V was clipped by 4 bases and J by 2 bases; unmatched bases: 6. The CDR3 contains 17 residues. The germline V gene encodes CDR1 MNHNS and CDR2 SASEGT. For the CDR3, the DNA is TGTGCCAGCAGTGGGGGACAGGGATCCCCTGGGGCCAACGTCCTGACTTTC. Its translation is CASSGGQGSPGANVLTF.

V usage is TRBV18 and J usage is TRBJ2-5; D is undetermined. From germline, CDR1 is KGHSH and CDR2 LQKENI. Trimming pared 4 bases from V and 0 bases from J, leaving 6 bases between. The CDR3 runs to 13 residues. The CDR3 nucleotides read TGTGCCAGCTCACTCGGTCACCAAGAGACCCAGTACTTC. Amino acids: CASSLGHQETQYF.